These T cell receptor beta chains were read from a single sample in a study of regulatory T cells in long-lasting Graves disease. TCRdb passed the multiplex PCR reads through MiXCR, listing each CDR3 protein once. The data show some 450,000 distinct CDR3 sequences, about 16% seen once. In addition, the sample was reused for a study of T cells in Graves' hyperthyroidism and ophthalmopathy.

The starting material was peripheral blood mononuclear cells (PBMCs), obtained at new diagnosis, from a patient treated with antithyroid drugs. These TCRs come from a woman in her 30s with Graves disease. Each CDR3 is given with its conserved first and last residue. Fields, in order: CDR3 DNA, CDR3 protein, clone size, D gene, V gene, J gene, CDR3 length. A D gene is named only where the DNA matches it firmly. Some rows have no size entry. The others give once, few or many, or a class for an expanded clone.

CDR3 DNA: TGTGCCAGCAGCTTAGACAGGGATAGCTCCTACGAGCAGTACTTC; CDR3 protein: CASSLDRDSSYEQYF; clone size: many; D gene: -; V gene: TRBV7-8; J gene: TRBJ2-7; CDR3 length: 15
CDR3 DNA: TGTGCCACCAGTGACAGGGGGGAAGAAAAACTGTTTTTT; CDR3 protein: CATSDRGEEKLFF; clone size: many; D gene: TRBD1; V gene: TRBV24-1; J gene: TRBJ1-4; CDR3 length: 13
CDR3 DNA: TGTGCCAGCAGCTTGGACGGGGAATATCAGCCCCAGCATTTT; CDR3 protein: CASSLDGEYQPQHF; clone size: few; D gene: -; V gene: TRBV7-6; J gene: TRBJ1-5; CDR3 length: 14
CDR3 DNA: TGTGCCAGCAGCTTTAGAGGGGGCGCAATGAACACTGAAGCTTTCTTT; CDR3 protein: CASSFRGGAMNTEAFF; clone size: many; D gene: TRBD1; V gene: TRBV7-8; J gene: TRBJ1-1; CDR3 length: 16
CDR3 DNA: TGCGCCAGCACCCGCGGGACGAGCTCCTACGAGCAGTACTTC; CDR3 protein: CASTRGTSSYEQYF; clone size: many; D gene: -; V gene: TRBV10-2; J gene: TRBJ2-7; CDR3 length: 14
CDR3 DNA: TGTGCCAGCAATCGGGAGCGGTCGAATTCACCCCTCCACTTT; CDR3 protein: CASNRERSNSPLHF; clone size: many; D gene: -; V gene: TRBV12-3/TRBV12-4; J gene: TRBJ1-6; CDR3 length: 14
CDR3 DNA: TGTGCCAGCCTAGGAAATGCGGACACTGAAGCTTTCTTT; CDR3 protein: CASLGNADTEAFF; clone size: many; D gene: -; V gene: TRBV7-9; J gene: TRBJ1-1; CDR3 length: 13
CDR3 DNA: TGCAGTGCTAGTGGTCCCCCCGACTATGGCTACACCTTC; CDR3 protein: CSASGPPDYGYTF; clone size: many; D gene: -; V gene: TRBV20-1; J gene: TRBJ1-2; CDR3 length: 13
CDR3 DNA: TGCGCCAGCAGCTGGCCTCCAGGGGCGAGCGGCACAGATACGCAGTATTTT; CDR3 protein: CASSWPPGASGTDTQYF; clone size: many; D gene: -; V gene: TRBV5-1; J gene: TRBJ2-3; CDR3 length: 17
CDR3 DNA: TGTGCCAGCATTGATACCGGGACAGTTGAAGCTTTCTTT; CDR3 protein: CASIDTGTVEAFF; clone size: -; D gene: TRBD1; V gene: TRBV6-1; J gene: TRBJ1-1; CDR3 length: 13
CDR3 DNA: TGTGCCAGCAGCTTGGGACAGACTTACGAGCAGTACTTC; CDR3 protein: CASSLGQTYEQYF; clone size: many; D gene: TRBD1; V gene: TRBV28; J gene: TRBJ2-7; CDR3 length: 13
CDR3 DNA: TGCAGTGCTATGGGGACAGCCCTCGAGGAGCAGTACTTC; CDR3 protein: CSAMGTALEEQYF; clone size: -; D gene: TRBD1; V gene: TRBV20-1; J gene: TRBJ2-7; CDR3 length: 13
CDR3 DNA: TGTGCCAGCGGGGGGACGGGGGCCTACGAGCAGTACTTC; CDR3 protein: CASGGTGAYEQYF; clone size: many; D gene: -; V gene: TRBV7-9; J gene: TRBJ2-7; CDR3 length: 13
CDR3 DNA: TGTGCCAGCAGTTCCGAGGCCCCCAGGGCCGTCGAGACCCAGTACTTC; CDR3 protein: CASSSEAPRAVETQYF; clone size: many; D gene: -; V gene: TRBV28; J gene: TRBJ2-5; CDR3 length: 16
CDR3 DNA: TGTGCCAGCAGCCGACGTGGTGGCGCCCCTGGAAACACCATATATTTT; CDR3 protein: CASSRRGGAPGNTIYF; clone size: once; D gene: -; V gene: TRBV9; J gene: TRBJ1-3; CDR3 length: 16
CDR3 DNA: TGTGCCAGCAGCTTGCTAGCGAGGGACGAGCAGTTCTTC; CDR3 protein: CASSLLARDEQFF; clone size: few; D gene: -; V gene: TRBV7-2; J gene: TRBJ2-1; CDR3 length: 13
CDR3 DNA: TGCAGTGCTTTAACCGGGACAGAGGGAGGTCAGCCCCAGCATTTT; CDR3 protein: CSALTGTEGGQPQHF; clone size: -; D gene: TRBD1; V gene: TRBV20-1; J gene: TRBJ1-5; CDR3 length: 15
CDR3 DNA: TGTGCCACACACCATCGAAAAGCGGGGGACTCTGGGGCCAACGTCCTGACTTTC; CDR3 protein: CATHHRKAGDSGANVLTF; clone size: few; D gene: TRBD2; V gene: TRBV15; J gene: TRBJ2-6; CDR3 length: 18
CDR3 DNA: TGTGCCAGCAGCCAAGATCTTGCGGGAGGGCCGGAAAGATCCTACAATGAGCAGTTCTTC; CDR3 protein: CASSQDLAGGPERSYNEQFF; clone size: many; D gene: TRBD2; V gene: TRBV3-1; J gene: TRBJ2-1; CDR3 length: 20
CDR3 DNA: TGCAGTGCTATGACAGGGACGAACACCGGGGAGCTGTTTTTT; CDR3 protein: CSAMTGTNTGELFF; clone size: -; D gene: TRBD1; V gene: TRBV20-1; J gene: TRBJ2-2; CDR3 length: 14
CDR3 DNA: TGTGCCAGCAGCTCATTTTCCGGGACCCTCGGGTACGAGCAGTACTTC; CDR3 protein: CASSSFSGTLGYEQYF; clone size: few; D gene: -; V gene: TRBV7-9; J gene: TRBJ2-7; CDR3 length: 16
CDR3 DNA: TGTGCCAGCAGCGACGGGGGTTCCTATGGCTACACCTTC; CDR3 protein: CASSDGGSYGYTF; clone size: -; D gene: -; V gene: TRBV7-2; J gene: TRBJ1-2; CDR3 length: 13
CDR3 DNA: TGTGCCAGCAGCTCGGAGGGGCTAGCGGGAGTTAGGGATGAGCAGTTCTTC; CDR3 protein: CASSSEGLAGVRDEQFF; clone size: -; D gene: TRBD2; V gene: TRBV5-4; J gene: TRBJ2-1; CDR3 length: 17
CDR3 DNA: TGTGCCAGCAGCCCGTCGGTTAACAGGGAATTGAACACTGAAGCTTTCTTT; CDR3 protein: CASSPSVNRELNTEAFF; clone size: -; D gene: -; V gene: TRBV12-3/TRBV12-4; J gene: TRBJ1-1; CDR3 length: 17
CDR3 DNA: TGTGCCAGCAGTTCCCTCCCGGCTGGGGGGGGCGATGGCTACACCTTC; CDR3 protein: CASSSLPAGGGDGYTF; clone size: -; D gene: -; V gene: TRBV7-2; J gene: TRBJ1-2; CDR3 length: 16
CDR3 DNA: TGTGCCAGCAGCTCGAGCGCGCGCACAGATACGCAGTATTTT; CDR3 protein: CASSSSARTDTQYF; clone size: many; D gene: -; V gene: TRBV3-1; J gene: TRBJ2-3; CDR3 length: 14
CDR3 DNA: TGTGCCAGCTCACCGGCTCTAATGAACACTGAAGCTTTCTTT; CDR3 protein: CASSPALMNTEAFF; clone size: many; D gene: -; V gene: TRBV18; J gene: TRBJ1-1; CDR3 length: 14
CDR3 DNA: TGCGCCAGCAGCCGATTAGGGACTAGCGGGGGAAGCACAGATACGCAGTATTTT; CDR3 protein: CASSRLGTSGGSTDTQYF; clone size: few; D gene: TRBD2; V gene: TRBV4-1; J gene: TRBJ2-3; CDR3 length: 18
CDR3 DNA: TGCGCCAGCAGTAGACAGGAGACGAACACTGAAGCTTTCTTT; CDR3 protein: CASSRQETNTEAFF; clone size: many; D gene: -; V gene: TRBV5-1; J gene: TRBJ1-1; CDR3 length: 14
CDR3 DNA: TGCGCCAGCAGCCAAGATAGTTCTACTAGCGACTCCTACGAGCAGTACTTC; CDR3 protein: CASSQDSSTSDSYEQYF; clone size: few; D gene: TRBD2; V gene: TRBV4-1; J gene: TRBJ2-7; CDR3 length: 17
CDR3 DNA: TGCGCCAGCAGCTTGGGTCTGACCAGAAACCTAAATGAGCAGTTCTTC; CDR3 protein: CASSLGLTRNLNEQFF; clone size: many; D gene: -; V gene: TRBV5-1; J gene: TRBJ2-1; CDR3 length: 16
CDR3 DNA: TGTGCCAGCCGGGACTACTCCTACGAGCAGTACTTC; CDR3 protein: CASRDYSYEQYF; clone size: many; D gene: TRBD2; V gene: TRBV28; J gene: TRBJ2-7; CDR3 length: 12